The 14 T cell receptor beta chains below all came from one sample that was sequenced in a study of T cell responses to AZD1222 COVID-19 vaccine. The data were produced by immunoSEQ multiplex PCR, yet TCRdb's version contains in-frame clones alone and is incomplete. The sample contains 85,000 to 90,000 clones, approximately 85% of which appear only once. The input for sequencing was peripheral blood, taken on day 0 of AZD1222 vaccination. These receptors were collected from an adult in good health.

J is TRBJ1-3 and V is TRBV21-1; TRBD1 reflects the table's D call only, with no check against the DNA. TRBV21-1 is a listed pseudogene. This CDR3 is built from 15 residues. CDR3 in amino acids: CASIDRRTVVNTIYF. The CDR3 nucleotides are TGTGCCAGCATCGATCGAAGGACAGTAGTAAACACCATATATTTT.

The CDR3 bases are TGCAGCGTGTGGGCGCCTGAAGCTTTCTTT. Translation gives CSVWAPEAFF. This chain connects TRBV29-1 to TRBJ1-1; no clear D. The germline CDR1 and CDR2 sequences are SQVTM and ANQGSEA. The CDR3 has 10 amino acids. The V end lost 6 bases, the J end lost 6 bases, and 8 bases lay between the germline ends.

CDR3 amino acids: CASSPTGTGRNGYTF. DNA of the CDR3: TGTGCCAGCAGTCCGACCGGGACAGGGAGGAATGGCTACACCTTC. The genes are TRBV6-5 and TRBJ1-2; 9 bases are a match to TRBD1. This CDR3 spans 15 amino acids. After removal of 5 bases from V and 6 bases from J, the junction contained 10 bases not matched to a gene. Germline CDR1 MNHEY, CDR2 SVGAGI.

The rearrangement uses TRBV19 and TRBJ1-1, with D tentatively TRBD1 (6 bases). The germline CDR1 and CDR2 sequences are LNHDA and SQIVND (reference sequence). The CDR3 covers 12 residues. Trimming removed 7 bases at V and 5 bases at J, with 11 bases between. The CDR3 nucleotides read TGTGCCAGTATCCAGGGGACGACTGAAGCTTTCTTT. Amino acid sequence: CASIQGTTEAFF.

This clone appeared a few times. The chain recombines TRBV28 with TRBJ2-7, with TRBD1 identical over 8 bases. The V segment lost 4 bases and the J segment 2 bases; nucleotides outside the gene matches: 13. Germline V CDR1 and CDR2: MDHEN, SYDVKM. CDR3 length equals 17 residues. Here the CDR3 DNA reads TGTGCCAGCAGTTCCCCCCGTGGGGACAGGCGCCCCTACGAGCAGTACTTC. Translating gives CASSSPRGDRRPYEQYF.

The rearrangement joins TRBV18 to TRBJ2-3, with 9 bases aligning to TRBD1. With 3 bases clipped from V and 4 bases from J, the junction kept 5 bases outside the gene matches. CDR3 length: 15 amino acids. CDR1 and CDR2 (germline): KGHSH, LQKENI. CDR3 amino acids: CASSPGQGGADTQYF. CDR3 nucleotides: TGTGCCAGCTCACCGGGACAGGGAGGGGCAGATACGCAGTATTTT.

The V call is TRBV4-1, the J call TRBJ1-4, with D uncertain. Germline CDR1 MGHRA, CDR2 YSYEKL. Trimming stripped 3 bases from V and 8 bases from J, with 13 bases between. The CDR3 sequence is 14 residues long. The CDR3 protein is CASSQTVEREKLFF. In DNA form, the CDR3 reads TGCGCCAGCAGCCAGACGGTGGAGCGCGAAAAACTGTTTTTT.

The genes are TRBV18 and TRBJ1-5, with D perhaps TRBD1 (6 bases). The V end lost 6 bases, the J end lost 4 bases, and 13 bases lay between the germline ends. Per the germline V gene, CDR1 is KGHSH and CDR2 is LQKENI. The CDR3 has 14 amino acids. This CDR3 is CASSAGTRNQPQHF. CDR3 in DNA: TGTGCCAGCTCGGCCGGGACACGAAATCAGCCCCAGCATTTT.

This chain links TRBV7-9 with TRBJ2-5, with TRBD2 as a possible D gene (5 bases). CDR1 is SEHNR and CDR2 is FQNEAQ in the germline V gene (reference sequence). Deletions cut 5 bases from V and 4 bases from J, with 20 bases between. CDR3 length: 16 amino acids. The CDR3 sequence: CASSPIAGLARETQYF. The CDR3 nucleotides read TGTGCCAGCAGCCCCATAGCCGGTCTAGCACGAGAGACCCAGTACTTC.

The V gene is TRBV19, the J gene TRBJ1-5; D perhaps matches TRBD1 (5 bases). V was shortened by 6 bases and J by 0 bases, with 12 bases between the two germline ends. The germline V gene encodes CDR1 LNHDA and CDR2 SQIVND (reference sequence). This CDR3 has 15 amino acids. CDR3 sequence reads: CASRGRAHSNQPQHF. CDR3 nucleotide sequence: TGTGCCAGTAGGGGCAGGGCCCATAGCAATCAGCCCCAGCATTTT.

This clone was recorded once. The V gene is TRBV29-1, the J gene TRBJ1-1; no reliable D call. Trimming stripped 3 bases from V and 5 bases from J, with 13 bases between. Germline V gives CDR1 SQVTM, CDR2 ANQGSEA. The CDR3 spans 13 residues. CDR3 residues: CSVEFRGGTEAFF. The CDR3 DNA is TGCAGCGTTGAGTTTCGGGGAGGGACTGAAGCTTTCTTT.

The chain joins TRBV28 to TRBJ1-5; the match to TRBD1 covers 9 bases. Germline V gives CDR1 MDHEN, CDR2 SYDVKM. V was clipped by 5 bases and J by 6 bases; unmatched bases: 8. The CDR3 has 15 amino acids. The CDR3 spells CASSLQGASGQPQHF. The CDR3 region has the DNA TGTGCCAGCAGTCTACAGGGGGCGTCAGGTCAGCCCCAGCATTTT. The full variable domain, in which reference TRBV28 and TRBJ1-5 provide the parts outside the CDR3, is DVKVTQSSRYLVKRTGEKVFLECVQDMDHENMFWYRQDPGLGLRLIYFSYDVKMKEKGDIPEGYSVSREKKERFSLILESASTNQTSMYLCASSLQGASGQPQHFGDGTRLSIL.

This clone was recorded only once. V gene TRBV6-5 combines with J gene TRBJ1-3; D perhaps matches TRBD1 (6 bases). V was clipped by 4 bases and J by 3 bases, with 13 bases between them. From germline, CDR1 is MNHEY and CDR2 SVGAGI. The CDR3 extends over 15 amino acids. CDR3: CASSLTGSGGNTIYF. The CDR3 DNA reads TGTGCCAGCAGTTTAACAGGGTCGGGTGGAAACACCATATATTTT.

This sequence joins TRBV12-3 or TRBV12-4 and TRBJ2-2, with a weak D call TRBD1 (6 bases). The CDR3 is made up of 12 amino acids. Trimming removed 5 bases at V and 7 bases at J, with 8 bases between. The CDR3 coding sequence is TGTGCCAGCAGTACAGGGATCGGGGAGCTGTTTTTT. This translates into CASSTGIGELFF.